A selection of T cell receptor beta chains follows, all from one sample in a study of CD8 T cells in Susac syndrome. Each CDR3 protein is one row after TCRdb ran MiXCR on the immunoSEQ multiplex PCR reads. The table records around 200,000 distinct CDR3 sequences, 90% to 97% of them present only once. The specimen sequenced was CD4+ T cells from PBMCs. The receptor source for this set is a human donor with multiple sclerosis. CDR3s include the opening cysteine and the closing phenylalanine or tryptophan. The D gene is left open where the match is weak. Only part of the rows carry a size: once, few, many, or a class if the clone is expanded.

>NA|TRBJ2-7|TRBV20-1|NA
TGCAGTGCTGCAATTTCTTGGGGGAGCTCCTACGAGCAGTACTTC
CSAAISWGSSYEQYF
>NA|TRBJ1-6|TRBV15|NA
TGTGCCACCAGCAGAGACGCCGGGCCTTCACCCCTCCACTTT
CATSRDAGPSPLHF
>NA|TRBJ1-1|TRBV11-2|NA
TGTGCCAGCCGGACAGAGAACACTGAAGCTTTCTTT
CASRTENTEAFF
>NA|TRBJ2-5|TRBV2|NA
TGTGCCAGCAGACCCGAGAGGGAGACCCAGTACTTC
CASRPERETQYF
>NA|TRBJ2-1|TRBV10-3|NA
TGTGCCATCAGTGGAAGTGCAGGGGCGCCGTTCTTC
CAISGSAGAPFF
>TRBD2|TRBJ2-3|TRBV25-1|NA
TGTGCCAGCAGTGAATGGGCTAGCGGGGGGATCACAGATACGCAGTATTTT
CASSEWASGGITDTQYF
>NA|TRBJ2-3|TRBV29-1|NA
TGCAGCGTTGGTCTAACACGAACAGATACGCAGTATTTT
CSVGLTRTDTQYF
>NA|TRBJ1-1|TRBV20-1|NA
TGCAGTGCTAGTGCAGCGCGACCTGAAGCTTTCTTT
CSASAARPEAFF
>NA|TRBJ1-3|TRBV18|NA
TGTGCCAGCTCACCCCTGGGCGGTTCTGGAAACACCATATATTTT
CASSPLGGSGNTIYF
>NA|TRBJ1-1|TRBV29-1|NA
TGCAGCGTTGATAGGCAGACAAACACTGAAGCTTTCTTT
CSVDRQTNTEAFF
>TRBD1|TRBJ1-2|TRBV7-3|few
TGTGCCAGCAGCTTACAGGGGGCCTATGGCTACACCTTC
CASSLQGAYGYTF
>NA|TRBJ1-5|TRBV3-1|few
TGTGCCAGCAGCCAAGGGGATAATCAGCCCCAGCATTTT
CASSQGDNQPQHF
>NA|TRBJ2-1|TRBV7-9|NA
TGTGCCAGCGGAGGGGTTGAGCAGTTCTTC
CASGGVEQFF
>NA|TRBJ1-1|TRBV30|NA
TGTGCCTGGAGTGTACAGTTCAGTCGCCAGAACACTGAAGCTTTCTTT
CAWSVQFSRQNTEAFF
>NA|TRBJ1-6|TRBV12-3/TRBV12-4|NA
TGTGCCAGCAGTTTGTTGTCTTGGGATAATTCACCCCTCCACTTT
CASSLLSWDNSPLHF
>TRBD2|TRBJ2-4|TRBV13|NA
TGTGCCACTCGGACGGGGGGGGCCAAAAACATTCAGTACTTC
CATRTGGAKNIQYF
>TRBD2|TRBJ2-1|TRBV20-1|once
TGCAGTGCTCCGCGACTAGCAGAGAATGAGCAGTTCTTC
CSAPRLAENEQFF
>NA|TRBJ1-1|TRBV19|NA
TGTGCCAGTAGTAGGACTACAACGAACACTGAAGCTTTCTTT
CASSRTTTNTEAFF
>NA|TRBJ2-5|TRBV19|NA
TGTGCCAGTAGTAATCCAGGGAGAGAGACCCAGTACTTC
CASSNPGRETQYF
>NA|TRBJ2-5|TRBV29-1|NA
TGCAGCGTTGAAGATGGCTCGTCGGGGGAGACCCAGTACTTC
CSVEDGSSGETQYF
>TRBD1|TRBJ2-5|TRBV9|NA
TGTGCCAGCGCCAGCACAGGGGCGAACCAAGAGACCCAGTACTTC
CASASTGANQETQYF
>TRBD1|TRBJ2-5|TRBV20-1|NA
TGCAGTGCTAGAGTCACAGGGGAAGAGACCCAGTACTTC
CSARVTGEETQYF
>NA|TRBJ2-3|TRBV6-6|NA
TGTGCCAGCAGCCCCCCTGTTACAGATACGCAGTATTTT
CASSPPVTDTQYF
>TRBD1|TRBJ1-5|TRBV4-2|few
TGTGCCAGCAGCCAAGGACAGGGGGATCAGCCCCAGCATTTT
CASSQGQGDQPQHF
>TRBD2|TRBJ2-1|TRBV29-1|NA
TGCAGCGGCTCTGGGACTAGCGGAGACAATGAGCAGTTCTTC
CSGSGTSGDNEQFF
>NA|TRBJ2-4|TRBV6-5|NA
TGTGCCAGCAGTCGCGGGAACATTCAGTACTTC
CASSRGNIQYF
>TRBD2|TRBJ2-2|TRBV9|NA
TGTGCCAGCAGCGAACTAGCGGGGGTGGGCACCGGGGAGCTGTTTTTT
CASSELAGVGTGELFF
>NA|TRBJ2-6|TRBV4-1|NA
TGCGCCAGCAGCCAAGATCAGGACGGGGTTAGCTCTGGGGCCAACGTCCTGACTTTC
CASSQDQDGVSSGANVLTF